This record concerns one TCR beta chain sequence. The antigen is undetermined. With 4 bases removed from V and 4 bases from J, the gap between germline ends came to 14 bases. The CDR3 sequence is 14 residues long. The germline CDR1 and CDR2 sequences are SGDLS and YYNGEE. The data stem from a study of cytomegalovirus exposure and HLA in healthy donors. Overall study findings and caveats: A few CMV-associated chains proved CMV antigen-specific in vitro.

TCRdb keeps only in-frame clones here, not all; method: immunoSEQ multiplex PCR. The repertoire consists of about 56,000 clones, with approximately 94% occurring once and the leading ten covering about 1%. The sequence was obtained from a man aged 18 to 30 in good health and CMV-seronegative. Sample: PBMCs. This chain connects TRBV9 to TRBJ1-1; D not resolved. The CDR3 sequence: CASSSTRSSTEAFF. The CDR3 DNA is TGTGCCAGCAGCTCTACTCGGTCGTCCACTGAAGCTTTCTTT.